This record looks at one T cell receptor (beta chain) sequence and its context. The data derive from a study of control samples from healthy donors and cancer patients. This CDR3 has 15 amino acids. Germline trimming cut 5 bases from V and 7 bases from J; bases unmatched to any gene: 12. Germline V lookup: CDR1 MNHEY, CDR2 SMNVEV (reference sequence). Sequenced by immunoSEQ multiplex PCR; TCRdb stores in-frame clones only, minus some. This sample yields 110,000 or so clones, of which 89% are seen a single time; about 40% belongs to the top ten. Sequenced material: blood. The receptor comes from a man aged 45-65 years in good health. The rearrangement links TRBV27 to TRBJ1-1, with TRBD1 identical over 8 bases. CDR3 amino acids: CASSAPGTGSSEAFF. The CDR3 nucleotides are TGTGCCAGCAGTGCTCCCGGGACAGGATCGAGTGAAGCTTTCTTT.